These T cell receptor beta chains were read from a single sample in a study of T cell repertoires in cytomegalovirus infection. TCRdb independently ran MiXCR on the reads; one entry per CDR3 protein. The sample lists about 830,000 distinct CDR3 sequences, approximately 32% occurring once. No antigens are known for them. The sample was cultured CD8+ T cells from PBMCs, taken from culture after CMV antigen stimulation. Every receptor here comes from a human donor in good health (CMV status not recorded). Some clones in this sample may be carry-over from other donors' samples. CDR3s include the opening cysteine and the closing phenylalanine or tryptophan. D genes are given only for firm matches. A clone size is listed for some rows: how often the clone was seen (once, few, many), or a class if it is expanded.

>15|TRBJ2-1|TRBD1|-|TRBV5-6
TGTGCCAGCAGCTCGCCGAGGACAGGGGGCAATGAGCAGTTCTTC
CASSSPRTGGNEQFF
>12|TRBJ1-1|TRBD1|many|TRBV7-8
TGTGCCCCAGGACAGGGGGGGACTGAAGCTTTCTTT
CAPGQGGTEAFF
>14|TRBJ2-3|TRBD1|-|TRBV2
TGTGCCAGCAGGAAGGCAGGGGGACCAGATACGCAGTATTTT
CASRKAGGPDTQYF
>14|TRBJ2-3|-|-|TRBV28
TGTGCCAGCAGTTTATTAGACCACACAGATACGCAGTATTTT
CASSLLDHTDTQYF
>15|TRBJ1-4|-|few|TRBV7-8
TGTGCCAGCAGTGTGAGGTCTGCAACTAATGAAAAACTGTTTTTT
CASSVRSATNEKLFF
>16|TRBJ1-2|TRBD1|-|TRBV5-5
TGTGCCAGCAGCCATAGAAAACAGGGGCGGTTGGGAGGCTACACCTTC
CASSHRKQGRLGGYTF
>17|TRBJ2-3|TRBD2|few|TRBV5-8
TGTGCCAGCAGCGGAGGCGAGACTAGCTTTTTCACAGATACGCAGTATTTT
CASSGGETSFFTDTQYF
>14|TRBJ2-2|-|few|TRBV6-1
TGTGCCAGCAGTGAAGCGTTGGGGGCCGGGGAGCTGTTTTTT
CASSEALGAGELFF
>13|TRBJ2-5|-|few|TRBV7-9
TGTGCCAGCGCCCGGAGAGGTCGAGAGACCCAGTACTTC
CASARRGRETQYF
>17|TRBJ1-2|TRBD1|many|TRBV7-8
TGTGCCAGCACTAACCAGGGGGATTTTGACCTAAACTATGGCTACACCTTC
CASTNQGDFDLNYGYTF
>15|TRBJ1-5|TRBD1|-|TRBV6-5
TGTGCCAGCAGCCCCGGGACAGGGACTTGGCAGCCCCAGCATTTT
CASSPGTGTWQPQHF
>18|TRBJ2-5|TRBD2|-|TRBV5-6
TGTGCCAGCAGTACCCGGACTAGCGGGGGGGGGTACCAAGAGACCCAGTACTTC
CASSTRTSGGGYQETQYF
>15|TRBJ2-3|TRBD1|many|TRBV12-3/TRBV12-4
TGTGCCAGCAGCCCGACAGGGGCCCGCACAGATACGCAGTATTTT
CASSPTGARTDTQYF
>15|TRBJ1-2|-|-|TRBV6-5
TGTGCCAGCAGTTACGTTAGGGAGAAGTTGGAAGGCTACACCTTC
CASSYVREKLEGYTF
>15|TRBJ2-6|-|few|TRBV12-3/TRBV12-4
TGTGCCAGCAGTTCAGGCCCTCCTGGGGCCAACGTCCTGACTTTC
CASSSGPPGANVLTF
>13|TRBJ1-5|-|few|TRBV10-3
TGTGCCATCAGTGATACTGGAGGTCGGCCCCAGCATTTT
CAISDTGGRPQHF
>13|TRBJ2-5|-|-|TRBV19
TGTGCCAGTAGTACCCACAGGGTAAAGACCCAGTACTTC
CASSTHRVKTQYF
>15|TRBJ1-1|TRBD1|few|TRBV11-2
TGTGCCAGCAGCACCCGACAGGGGGGGGGAACTGAAGCTTTCTTT
CASSTRQGGGTEAFF
>17|TRBJ2-3|-|-|TRBV7-9
TGTGCCAGCAGCTTAGCGCTGAGGAGGGTAAGCGCAGATACGCAGTATTTT
CASSLALRRVSADTQYF
>14|TRBJ1-5|-|many|TRBV7-8
TGTGCCAGCAGCTTAGAGGGCAGGAATCAGCCCCAGCATTTT
CASSLEGRNQPQHF
>15|TRBJ2-7|-|-|TRBV5-1
TGCGCCAGCAGCTTCGAACCGGGGGCCGACTACGAGCAGTACTTC
CASSFEPGADYEQYF
>20|TRBJ2-6|TRBD1|few|TRBV27
TGTGCCAGCAGTTTATCCCCGAGCATCACAGGGGTCTCTGGGGCCAACGTCCTGACTTTC
CASSLSPSITGVSGANVLTF
>14|TRBJ2-5|TRBD1|few|TRBV6-5
TGTGCCAGCAGGCTGACAGGGGGGGAAGAGACCCAGTACTTC
CASRLTGGEETQYF
>17|TRBJ2-7|-|-|TRBV7-2
TGTGCCAGCAGCTTAGCGGGGCAGTTACCCCTCTCCTACGAGCAGTACTTC
CASSLAGQLPLSYEQYF
>14|TRBJ2-5|-|few|TRBV4-1
TGCGCCAGCAGCCAAGAGGGGTCCGGAGAGACCCAGTACTTC
CASSQEGSGETQYF
>13|TRBJ2-7|-|once|TRBV5-6
TGTGCCAGCAGCTTAGACTGGACCTACGAGCAGTACTTC
CASSLDWTYEQYF
>15|TRBJ2-3|-|few|TRBV4-3
TGCGCCAGCAGCCGGAGGGGCTCGGGCACAGATACGCAGTATTTT
CASSRRGSGTDTQYF
>15|TRBJ2-3|TRBD1|-|TRBV7-9
TGTGCCAGCAGCGTCGGACAGGGCGCGACAGATACGCAGTATTTT
CASSVGQGATDTQYF
>13|TRBJ2-7|-|once|TRBV19
TGTGCCAGTAGTCCGGATGGTCGTAACGAGCAGTACTTC
CASSPDGRNEQYF
>16|TRBJ2-5|-|many|TRBV7-3
TGTGCCAGCAGCTTATATGGCGGGGGCCTCCAAGAGACCCAGTACTTC
CASSLYGGGLQETQYF
>14|TRBJ2-4|TRBD1|few|TRBV4-3
TGCGCCAGCAGCCAAGGGACAGGGGGTGGGATTCAGTACTTC
CASSQGTGGGIQYF
>14|TRBJ2-5|-|-|TRBV6-8
TGTGCCAGCAGTTACATGACAGACCAAGAGACCCAGTACTTC
CASSYMTDQETQYF
>15|TRBJ1-6|-|many|TRBV7-9
TGTGCCAGCAGCCCAGACGGATGGCACAATTCACCCCTCCACTTT
CASSPDGWHNSPLHF
>14|TRBJ1-1|-|-|TRBV19
TGTGCCAGTAGCCAACAGACCATGAACACTGAAGCTTTCTTT
CASSQQTMNTEAFF
>16|TRBJ1-2|-|few|TRBV2
TGTGCCAGCAGTGAGGGGGAAAGGGGATTGAACTATGGCTACACCTTC
CASSEGERGLNYGYTF
>18|TRBJ2-1|TRBD1|few|TRBV14
TGTGCCAGCAGCCAATTAAAAAGGGACAGGGGGACCTACAATGAGCAGTTCTTC
CASSQLKRDRGTYNEQFF
>16|TRBJ1-1|TRBD1|few|TRBV27
TGTGCCAGCAGTCCTACGGGACAGACGTTGTTCACTGAAGCTTTCTTT
CASSPTGQTLFTEAFF
>13|TRBJ2-2|-|few|TRBV7-9
TGTGCCAGCAGCTTCGGGGCACGAGAGGCGCTGTTTTTT
CASSFGAREALFF
>17|TRBJ2-3|TRBD2|-|TRBV7-6
TGTGCCAGCAGCTTTACGGGACTAGCGGGGGGTCGACACCGGGAGTATTTT
CASSFTGLAGGRHREYF
>15|TRBJ1-2|TRBD1|-|TRBV18
TGTGCCAGCTCAACTGGACAGGGGCCCCTCTATGGCTACACCTTC
CASSTGQGPLYGYTF
>16|TRBJ1-1|-|few|TRBV5-4
TGTGCCAGCAGCTCCTGGACGGCCTCGATGAACACTGAAGCTTTCTTT
CASSSWTASMNTEAFF